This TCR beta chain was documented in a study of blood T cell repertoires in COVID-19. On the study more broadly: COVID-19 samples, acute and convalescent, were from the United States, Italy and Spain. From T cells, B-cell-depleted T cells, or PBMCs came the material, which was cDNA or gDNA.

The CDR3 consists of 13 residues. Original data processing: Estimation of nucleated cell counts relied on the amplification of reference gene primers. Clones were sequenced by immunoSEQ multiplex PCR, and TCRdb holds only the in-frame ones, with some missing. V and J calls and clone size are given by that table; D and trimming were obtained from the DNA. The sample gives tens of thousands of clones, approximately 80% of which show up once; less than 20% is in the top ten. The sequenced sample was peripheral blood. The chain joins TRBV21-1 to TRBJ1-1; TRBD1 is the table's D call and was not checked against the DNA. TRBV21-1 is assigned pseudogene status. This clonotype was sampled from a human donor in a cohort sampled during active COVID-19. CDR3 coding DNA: TGTGCCAGCAGAGGGGATTTTCTCTCTGAAGCTTTCTTT. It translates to CASRGDFLSEAFF.